This T cell receptor (beta chain) came from a study of blood T cell repertoires in COVID-19. Overall study: Samples representing acute and convalescent COVID-19 were sourced from the United States, Italy and Spain. T cells, B-cell-depleted T cells, or PBMCs provided the cDNA or gDNA that served as material.

Recovered status in Cohort 3 required two negative PCRs, clearance, or symptom resolution. Original data processing: Estimated nucleated cell counts came from reference gene primer amplification. Using immunoSEQ multiplex PCR, the repertoire was profiled, and TCRdb retains in-frame clones only, with some absent. V, J and clone size are taken as reported in that table, and D and trimming were inferred from the DNA itself. The sample holds about 280,000 clones, about 85% seen once. V gave up 1 base and J gave up 4 bases, with 17 bases separating them. This CDR3 is built from 17 residues. Germline lookup yields CDR1 LNHDA and CDR2 SQIVND (reference sequence). This clone was counted only a few times.

The sequence came from a woman aged 45-60 years who had recovered from COVID-19. This chain connects TRBV19 to TRBJ1-5; D unclear. The sequenced sample consisted of PBMCs or T cells enriched from blood (not recorded which). CDR3 sequence: CASSIGVVRGLNQPQHF. The CDR3 DNA reads as TGTGCCAGTAGTATAGGGGTGGTGCGGGGTCTGAATCAGCCCCAGCATTTT.